These T cell receptor beta chains were read from a single sample in a study of T cells in Graves' hyperthyroidism and ophthalmopathy. TCRdb reanalysed the multiplex PCR reads using MiXCR and keeps one entry per CDR3 protein. This sample has fewer than 900,000 distinct CDR3 sequences, with over 15% found just once. Sequencing was carried out using blood. These receptors all come from a man in his late teens or twenties with Graves' hyperthyroidism. CDR3s include the opening cysteine and the closing phenylalanine or tryptophan. A D gene is named only where the DNA matches it firmly. Part of the rows lack a size; the others show once, few, many or a class for expanded clones.

D gene: NA
V gene: TRBV10-3
J gene: TRBJ2-3
clone size: many
CDR3 DNA: TGTGCCATCAGTGAGGGTGGCGGGGCCCCTTCCACAGATACGCAGTATTTT
CDR3 protein: CAISEGGGAPSTDTQYF

D gene: NA
V gene: TRBV15
J gene: TRBJ2-7
clone size: NA
CDR3 DNA: TGTGCCACCAGCAGAGATCTCGGGAGTCTATCCTACGAGCAGTACTTC
CDR3 protein: CATSRDLGSLSYEQYF

D gene: TRBD2
V gene: TRBV20-1
J gene: TRBJ2-1
clone size: many
CDR3 DNA: TGCAGTGCTGCCCCGGGAAGCGGGGGGGACAATGAGCAGTTCTTC
CDR3 protein: CSAAPGSGGDNEQFF

D gene: NA
V gene: TRBV4-3
J gene: TRBJ1-2
clone size: few
CDR3 DNA: TGCGCCAGCAGCCAAGTTGCTATTTCGGGACGGATTAACTATGGCTACACCTTC
CDR3 protein: CASSQVAISGRINYGYTF

D gene: NA
V gene: TRBV12-5
J gene: TRBJ2-5
clone size: NA
CDR3 DNA: TGTGCTAGTGGTTTCATACTCGGGACACCCCAAGAGACCCAGTACTTC
CDR3 protein: CASGFILGTPQETQYF

D gene: TRBD2
V gene: TRBV10-3
J gene: TRBJ2-5
clone size: NA
CDR3 DNA: TGTGCCATCAGTTCCGGGACTAGCGGGACCCAGTACTTC
CDR3 protein: CAISSGTSGTQYF

D gene: TRBD1
V gene: TRBV10-3
J gene: TRBJ2-7
clone size: NA
CDR3 DNA: TGTGCCATCAACAAAGACAGGGGGAAGGACGAGCAGTACTTC
CDR3 protein: CAINKDRGKDEQYF

D gene: NA
V gene: TRBV7-3
J gene: TRBJ2-2
clone size: many
CDR3 DNA: TGTGCCAGCAGCTTAGATGTAGGGCCCGGGGAGCTGTTTTTT
CDR3 protein: CASSLDVGPGELFF

D gene: NA
V gene: TRBV28
J gene: TRBJ1-1
clone size: many
CDR3 DNA: TGTGCCAGCAGGGAGGGGGGCACTGAAGCTTTCTTT
CDR3 protein: CASREGGTEAFF

D gene: NA
V gene: TRBV4-2
J gene: TRBJ1-4
clone size: NA
CDR3 DNA: TGTGCCAGCAGCCAAGAGGAGGCAGGTGAAAAACTGTTTTTT
CDR3 protein: CASSQEEAGEKLFF

D gene: NA
V gene: TRBV7-2
J gene: TRBJ2-7
clone size: many
CDR3 DNA: TGTGCCAGCAGCCCCGTTGCGGGATCCGAGCAGTACTTC
CDR3 protein: CASSPVAGSEQYF

D gene: NA
V gene: TRBV12-3/TRBV12-4
J gene: TRBJ2-7
clone size: many
CDR3 DNA: TGTGCCAGCAGCCACGCGCAGCGAGGCTACGAGCAGTACTTC
CDR3 protein: CASSHAQRGYEQYF

D gene: TRBD1
V gene: TRBV7-3
J gene: TRBJ2-1
clone size: few
CDR3 DNA: TGTGCCAGCAGCTTAATTGGGACAGGGTACCACAATGAGCAGTTCTTC
CDR3 protein: CASSLIGTGYHNEQFF

D gene: NA
V gene: TRBV19
J gene: TRBJ1-2
clone size: few
CDR3 DNA: TGTGCCAGTAGTATTCTCGCCGCCACAATTAACTATGGCTACACCTTC
CDR3 protein: CASSILAATINYGYTF

D gene: NA
V gene: TRBV19
J gene: TRBJ2-2
clone size: NA
CDR3 DNA: TGTGCCAGTAATTGGGAAGCGGGCAACACCGGGGAGCTGTTTTTT
CDR3 protein: CASNWEAGNTGELFF

D gene: TRBD1
V gene: TRBV28
J gene: TRBJ2-5
clone size: NA
CDR3 DNA: TGTGCCAGCAGTCCAGGGACAGATGTAGAGACCCAGTACTTC
CDR3 protein: CASSPGTDVETQYF

D gene: TRBD2
V gene: TRBV7-6
J gene: TRBJ2-1
clone size: NA
CDR3 DNA: TGTGCCAGCAGCTCAGGGATACTAGCGATGGATGAGCAGTTCTTC
CDR3 protein: CASSSGILAMDEQFF

D gene: NA
V gene: TRBV9
J gene: TRBJ2-5
clone size: NA
CDR3 DNA: TGTGCCAGCAGCTCCCCGCCGGCCGGGACCCAGTACTTC
CDR3 protein: CASSSPPAGTQYF

D gene: TRBD1
V gene: TRBV30
J gene: TRBJ1-5
clone size: NA
CDR3 DNA: TGTGCCTGGAGGGGGACAGGGGCCTATAGCAATCAGCCCCAGCATTTT
CDR3 protein: CAWRGTGAYSNQPQHF

D gene: TRBD2
V gene: TRBV7-2
J gene: TRBJ2-7
clone size: NA
CDR3 DNA: TGTGCCAGCAGCTTGGTAGCGGGAGGGCTCGGGGAGCAGTACTTC
CDR3 protein: CASSLVAGGLGEQYF

D gene: NA
V gene: TRBV13
J gene: TRBJ2-7
clone size: many
CDR3 DNA: TGTGCCAGCAGCTTACGGCTAGTGGCCGAGCAGTACTTC
CDR3 protein: CASSLRLVAEQYF

D gene: NA
V gene: TRBV7-9
J gene: TRBJ1-1
clone size: NA
CDR3 DNA: TGTGCCAGCAGTCCAGGGGTTTACGACACTGAAGCTTTCTTT
CDR3 protein: CASSPGVYDTEAFF

D gene: NA
V gene: TRBV20-1
J gene: TRBJ2-5
clone size: many
CDR3 DNA: TGCAGTGCTAGTGGGCAGGGAATAAGGGAGACCCAGTACTTC
CDR3 protein: CSASGQGIRETQYF

D gene: TRBD1
V gene: TRBV11-2
J gene: TRBJ1-6
clone size: NA
CDR3 DNA: TGTGCCAGCAGCGCCCGGACAGGTGTTAATTCACCCCTCCACTTT
CDR3 protein: CASSARTGVNSPLHF

D gene: TRBD1
V gene: TRBV20-1
J gene: TRBJ2-1
clone size: many
CDR3 DNA: TGCAGTGCCCCGGGACAGGTTTTCCACAATGAGCAGTTCTTC
CDR3 protein: CSAPGQVFHNEQFF

D gene: NA
V gene: TRBV12-5
J gene: TRBJ2-3
clone size: many
CDR3 DNA: TGTGCTAGTGGTCCCGGAGGGCGGGCCGAAGGAGATACGCAGTATTTT
CDR3 protein: CASGPGGRAEGDTQYF

D gene: TRBD1
V gene: TRBV3-1
J gene: TRBJ2-7
clone size: few
CDR3 DNA: TGTGCCAGCAGCCAAGCGGGACAGGGGGTTTTGTCCTACGAGCAGTACTTC
CDR3 protein: CASSQAGQGVLSYEQYF

D gene: NA
V gene: TRBV6-4
J gene: TRBJ1-1
clone size: few
CDR3 DNA: TGTGCCAGCCGCCGGGCCGCGAACACTGAAGCTTTCTTT
CDR3 protein: CASRRAANTEAFF

D gene: TRBD2
V gene: TRBV27
J gene: TRBJ2-1
clone size: NA
CDR3 DNA: TGTGCCAGCAGTTTATCTTCCGGGACTAGCGGGAGGGCTTTCAATGAGCAGTTCTTC
CDR3 protein: CASSLSSGTSGRAFNEQFF

D gene: TRBD1
V gene: TRBV18
J gene: TRBJ1-5
clone size: many
CDR3 DNA: TGTGCCAGCTCACCGGACAGGGGGCGAGGCAATCAGCCCCAGCATTTT
CDR3 protein: CASSPDRGRGNQPQHF

D gene: TRBD1
V gene: TRBV2
J gene: TRBJ2-5
clone size: many
CDR3 DNA: TGTGCCAGCAGCCCCGGGACAGCAAAAGAGACCCAGTACTTC
CDR3 protein: CASSPGTAKETQYF

D gene: TRBD2
V gene: TRBV20-1
J gene: TRBJ2-3
clone size: many
CDR3 DNA: TGCAGTGCTAGAGGGGCCGGGAGGCGAGCAGATACGCAGTATTTT
CDR3 protein: CSARGAGRRADTQYF

D gene: NA
V gene: TRBV28
J gene: TRBJ1-4
clone size: few
CDR3 DNA: TGTGCCACCCTACCGACAGAGAATGAAAAACTGTTTTTT
CDR3 protein: CATLPTENEKLFF

D gene: NA
V gene: TRBV7-9
J gene: TRBJ2-3
clone size: few
CDR3 DNA: TGTGCCAGCTCCCCTCGGGAAGGAAATACGCAGTATTTT
CDR3 protein: CASSPREGNTQYF

D gene: NA
V gene: TRBV7-8
J gene: TRBJ1-1
clone size: many
CDR3 DNA: TGTGCCAGCAGCTTAGCAGGGGTTGACGCTTTCTTT
CDR3 protein: CASSLAGVDAFF

D gene: NA
V gene: TRBV20-1
J gene: TRBJ1-1
clone size: few
CDR3 DNA: TGCAGTGCTAGAGGGGGGGTAGTGAACACTGAAGCTTTCTTT
CDR3 protein: CSARGGVVNTEAFF

D gene: TRBD1
V gene: TRBV6-6
J gene: TRBJ2-5
clone size: many
CDR3 DNA: TGTGCCAGCAGTTACTCGGGGACAGGGAATGGAGAGACCCAGTACTTC
CDR3 protein: CASSYSGTGNGETQYF

D gene: NA
V gene: TRBV6-1
J gene: TRBJ2-7
clone size: NA
CDR3 DNA: TGTGCCAGCAGTGACCAGGACAGCTCCTACGAGCAGTACTTC
CDR3 protein: CASSDQDSSYEQYF

D gene: NA
V gene: TRBV28
J gene: TRBJ1-2
clone size: few
CDR3 DNA: TGTGCCAGCAGTTTAACGGGATACCGGCCTAACTATGGCTACACCTTC
CDR3 protein: CASSLTGYRPNYGYTF

D gene: TRBD2
V gene: TRBV30
J gene: TRBJ2-1
clone size: few
CDR3 DNA: TGTGCCTGGAGTGTAGACGGGAGGGCCAATGAGCAGTTCTTC
CDR3 protein: CAWSVDGRANEQFF

D gene: TRBD1
V gene: TRBV20-1
J gene: TRBJ1-1
clone size: NA
CDR3 DNA: TGCAGTGCTGTCTCAGGGGGCCAACGGACTGAAGCTTTCTTT
CDR3 protein: CSAVSGGQRTEAFF

D gene: NA
V gene: TRBV4-3
J gene: TRBJ2-5
clone size: few
CDR3 DNA: TGCGCCAGCAGCCGGATTATAGGAACCCAAGAGACCCAGTACTTC
CDR3 protein: CASSRIIGTQETQYF

D gene: NA
V gene: TRBV10-3
J gene: TRBJ1-2
clone size: many
CDR3 DNA: TGTGCCATCAGTGAGTCGGGGGGACGGCTCTATGGCTACACCTTC
CDR3 protein: CAISESGGRLYGYTF

D gene: NA
V gene: TRBV28
J gene: TRBJ2-7
clone size: many
CDR3 DNA: TGTGCCAGCAGTGTACTAGGATCCGAGCAGTACTTC
CDR3 protein: CASSVLGSEQYF

D gene: NA
V gene: TRBV5-6
J gene: TRBJ1-1
clone size: NA
CDR3 DNA: TGTGCCAGCAGCTTGGGATGGGTCATGAACACTGAAGCTTTCTTT
CDR3 protein: CASSLGWVMNTEAFF

D gene: NA
V gene: TRBV9
J gene: TRBJ2-1
clone size: NA
CDR3 DNA: TGTGCCAGCAGCGGTTGGGAGGGGGGAGGTGAGCAGTTCTTC
CDR3 protein: CASSGWEGGGEQFF

D gene: NA
V gene: TRBV7-9
J gene: TRBJ2-6
clone size: few
CDR3 DNA: TGTGCCAGCAGCTTAGTCCCTCCTATAGCGGAGGTCTCTGGGGCCAACGTCCTGACTTTC
CDR3 protein: CASSLVPPIAEVSGANVLTF

D gene: TRBD1
V gene: TRBV28
J gene: TRBJ1-1
clone size: NA
CDR3 DNA: TGTGCCAGCAGTTTAGCACCAGGGGGTGCTTTCTTT
CDR3 protein: CASSLAPGGAFF

D gene: NA
V gene: TRBV10-3
J gene: TRBJ2-3
clone size: few
CDR3 DNA: TGTGCCATCAGTGGAACCGCGAGGGTAGGAACGACAGATACGCAGTATTTT
CDR3 protein: CAISGTARVGTTDTQYF

D gene: TRBD2
V gene: TRBV10-3
J gene: TRBJ2-1
clone size: few
CDR3 DNA: TGTGCCATCAGTGATTTAGCTAGCGGGAGGGCCGAAAAAAATGAGCAGTTCTTC
CDR3 protein: CAISDLASGRAEKNEQFF

D gene: NA
V gene: TRBV4-1
J gene: TRBJ1-2
clone size: few
CDR3 DNA: TGCGCCAGCAGCCAAGTCCAGGGACCCTATGGCTACACCTTC
CDR3 protein: CASSQVQGPYGYTF

D gene: TRBD2
V gene: TRBV7-3
J gene: TRBJ2-1
clone size: many
CDR3 DNA: TGTGCCAGCAGTTTAAAAGCGGGAGGCTACAATGAGCAGTTCTTC
CDR3 protein: CASSLKAGGYNEQFF

D gene: NA
V gene: TRBV3-1
J gene: TRBJ2-1
clone size: many
CDR3 DNA: TGTGCCAGCACCCTGCAGGAGGGTGGGTGGAATGAGCAGTTCTTC
CDR3 protein: CASTLQEGGWNEQFF

D gene: NA
V gene: TRBV12-3/TRBV12-4
J gene: TRBJ2-7
clone size: many
CDR3 DNA: TGTGCCAGCAGTAGCAAATCCGGGGCCTACGAGCAGTACTTC
CDR3 protein: CASSSKSGAYEQYF

D gene: TRBD2
V gene: TRBV9
J gene: TRBJ2-7
clone size: NA
CDR3 DNA: TGTGCCAGCAGCGGGACTAGCGGGAGGCCCTACGAGCAGTACTTC
CDR3 protein: CASSGTSGRPYEQYF